Sequencing of this T cell receptor (beta chain) was carried out in a study of cytomegalovirus exposure and HLA in healthy donors. V was clipped by 2 bases and J by 8 bases, with 18 bases between them. The CDR3 sequence is 16 residues long. The germline V gene encodes CDR1 SNHLY and CDR2 FYNNEI. In the PCR, 60 Vbeta and 13 Jbeta primers were used. Some clones are missing from TCRdb's copy, which holds only in-frame ones; the method was immunoSEQ multiplex PCR. Found here are fewer than 200,000 clones, 76% of them singletons; the top ten hold 0.7% to 0.85%. The receptor's source is a female donor in good health and CMV-seronegative. Sequenced input: PBMCs. The V call is TRBV2, the J call TRBJ2-2; D is perhaps TRBD2 (6 bases). The CDR3, as DNA: TGTGCCAGCAGTGAATCACTCGGGAGCCCCGCAGGGGAGCTGTTTTTT. This translates into CASSESLGSPAGELFF.